Presented here are 8 T cell receptor beta chains from one specimen sequenced in a study of T cells in women clearing cervical HPV infection. The table came from immunoSEQ multiplex PCR; TCRdb's copy has only in-frame clones and leaves some out. Here the sample table reports 25,000 to 35,000 clones. The sample was blood buffy coat. These receptors were taken from a woman between 18 and 75 years old with a cervical HPV16 infection that either progressed to CIN3+ or cleared (not recorded which).

Notes on this clone: The read comes to an end 3 residues before the CDR3 does, leaving the germline J gene to fill in the end. This chain joins TRBV29-1 and TRBJ2-5; TRBD2 might be the D (6 bases). From germline, CDR1 is SQVTM and CDR2 ANQGSEA. Trimming pared 8 bases from V and 0 bases from J, leaving 16 bases between. The length of the CDR3 is 14 residues. CDR3 protein: CSFHGSGDQETQYF. Partial CDR3 DNA: TGCAGCTTTCACGGTAGCGGAGACCAAGAGACC. The full variable domain, its missing parts supplied by reference TRBV29-1 and TRBJ2-5, is SAVISQKPSRDICQRGTSLTIQCQVDSQVTMMFWYRQQPGQSLTLIATANQGSEATYESGFVIDKFPISRPNLTFSTLTVSNMSPEDSSIYLCSFHGSGDQETQYFGPGTRLLVL.

CDR3 protein: CASRDPGLASSSYEQYF. Incomplete CDR3 DNA: TGTGCCAGCAGGGACCCGGGACTAGCTTCTTCCTCCTACGAG. The chain couples TRBV6-4 to TRBJ2-7; 9 bases map to TRBD2. The CDR3 end falls 3 residues outside the read, so it is completed with the germline J gene. V was pared by 6 bases and J by 0 bases, with 12 bases of the junction left unmatched. The CDR3 consists of 17 residues. Germline CDR1 and CDR2: MRHNA and SNTAGT.

Notes on this clone: The CDR3 end falls 3 residues outside the read, so it is completed with the germline J gene. The rearrangement joins TRBV2 to TRBJ1-2; D is perhaps TRBD1 (5 bases). V gave up 4 bases and J gave up 6 bases, with 12 bases separating them. Germline CDR1 and CDR2: SNHLY and FYNNEI. This CDR3 contains 13 residues. The chain's CDR3 is CASSVSGWDGYTF. CDR3 bases read: TGTGCCAGCAGTGTTTCAGGGTGGGATGGC.

As regards this clone: The read finishes 3 residues shy of the CDR3 end, and the germline J gene is used to complete it. V and J are TRBV18 and TRBJ1-3; unclear D gene. CDR1 and CDR2 (germline): KGHSH, LQKENI. Trimming shortened V by 2 bases and J by 1 base, and 12 bases separated the two germline ends. This CDR3 region has 16 residues. The CDR3 is CASSPEIRTSGNTIYF. The part of the CDR3 DNA that was read is TGTGCCAGCTCACCAGAGATACGTACTTCTGGAAACACC.

As concerns this clone: Read sequence stops 3 residues before the CDR3 end, and the germline J gene provides the missing end. V usage is TRBV2 and J usage is TRBJ2-7; D is perhaps TRBD2 (7 bases). V dropped 2 bases and J dropped 0 bases, with 14 bases sitting between them. The length of the CDR3 is 16 residues. Per germline, CDR1 SNHLY and CDR2 FYNNEI. The part of the CDR3 DNA that was read is TGTGCCAGCAGTGAAAGGGGGGGTCGACCCTCCTACGAG. Translation gives CASSERGGRPSYE. The entire CDR3 reads CASSERGGRPSYEQYF.

Details on this clone: The read falls 3 residues short of the CDR3 end, and the missing part is taken from the germline J gene. The gene calls are TRBV20-1 and TRBJ2-7; D is perhaps TRBD1 (5 bases). Trimming pared 5 bases from V and 1 base from J, leaving 9 bases between. Germline CDR1 DFQATT, CDR2 SNEGSKA (reference sequence). There are 12 residues in the CDR3. The CDR3 protein is CSAPRVSYEQYF. CDR3 DNA (partial): TGCAGTGCTCCCAGGGTTTCCTACGAG.

Remarks on this clone: From the germline J gene comes the end of the CDR3, since the read stops 3 residues before it. This chain connects TRBV20-1 to TRBJ1-4; maybe TRBD1 (5 bases). Trimming cost V 6 bases and J 8 bases, with 16 bases left between them. CDR1 is DFQATT and CDR2 is SNEGSKA in the germline V gene (reference sequence). The CDR3 has 13 residues. The chain's CDR3 is CSALGQGGEKLFF. The covered CDR3 bases are TGCAGTGCCCTGGGGCAGGGAGGCGAAAAA.

Comment on this clone: The read ends 3 residues shy of where the CDR3 ends; the end is completed using the germline J gene. The rearrangement links TRBV7-2 to TRBJ1-2, with 9 bases lining up with TRBD1. The V gene's germline CDR1 is SGHTA and CDR2 FQGNSA. The CDR3 consists of 14 residues. The CDR3 region is CASSPAGTGTIYTF. Incomplete CDR3 DNA: TGTGCCAGCAGCCCAGCGGGGACAGGGACGATC.